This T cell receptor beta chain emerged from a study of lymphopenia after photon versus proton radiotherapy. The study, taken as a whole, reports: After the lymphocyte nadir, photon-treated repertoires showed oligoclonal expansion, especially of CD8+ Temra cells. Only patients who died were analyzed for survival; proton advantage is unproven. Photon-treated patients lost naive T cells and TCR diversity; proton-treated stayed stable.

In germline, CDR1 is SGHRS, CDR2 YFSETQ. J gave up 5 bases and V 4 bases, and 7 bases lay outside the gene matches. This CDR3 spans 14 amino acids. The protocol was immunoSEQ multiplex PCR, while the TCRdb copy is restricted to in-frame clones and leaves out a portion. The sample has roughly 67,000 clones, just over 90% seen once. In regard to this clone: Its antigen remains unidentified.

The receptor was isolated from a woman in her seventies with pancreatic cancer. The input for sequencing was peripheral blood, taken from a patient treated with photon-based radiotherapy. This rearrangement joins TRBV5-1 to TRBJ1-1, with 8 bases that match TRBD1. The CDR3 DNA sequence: TGCGCCAGCAGCGGGCAGGGGGCGCGAACTGAAGCTTTCTTT. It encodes CASSGQGARTEAFF.